The clone carrying this T cell receptor beta chain was recorded many times. Listed TCR primers and previously described methods were used for bulk TCR libraries. Via MiXCR, TCRdb re-called the PCR reads, giving one row per CDR3 protein. The sample lists about 500,000 distinct CDR3 sequences, about 25% occurring once. The source of the sample is a study of molecular identifiers for immune sequencing clone quantification. The source of this sequence is a human donor in good health. Some libraries in this study had Jurkat cell RNA spiked in. The sample was naive CD8+ T cells from blood, with Jurkat cell RNA spiked in. Subset specified: FACS-sorted CD8+CD4-CCR7+CD45RA+ naive T cells.

The CDR3 here is CASSYGGQSTDTQYF. CDR3 nucleotide sequence: TGCGCCAGCTCGTACGGGGGGCAGAGCACAGATACGCAGTATTTT. The chain has TRBV5-1 and TRBJ2-3, with a weak D call TRBD2 (7 bases). Trimming stripped 7 bases from V and 0 bases from J, with 15 bases between. Per germline, CDR1 SGHRS and CDR2 YFSETQ. This CDR3 has 15 amino acids.